This T cell receptor beta chain was sequenced in a study of shared T cell receptors in the human thymus. CDR1 is LNHNV, CDR2 YYDKDF, per germline (reference sequence). The V gene end was trimmed by 3 bases and the J gene end by 8 bases; junction bases not matched to a gene: 15. This CDR3 comprises 17 residues. Sequencing was performed with immunoSEQ multiplex PCR; in TCRdb, only in-frame clones are kept and a portion is missing. This sample yields around 730,000 clones, of which 70% to 90% are seen a single time; 0.008% to 0.011% belongs to the top ten. This sample also belongs to another study, concerning human thymus T cells. From that study: Immunologically healthy infants in Finland undergoing congenital heart defect surgery were the donors. Resected material from corrective heart surgery provided the thymus tissue analysed. Usage of V and J genes appeared biased in thymic and blood repertoires. Related work showed strongly overlapping thymic repertoires across unrelated individuals.

This clonotype was sampled from a girl under two years old with a congenital heart defect. The sequencing sample was made of thymocytes. The genes are TRBV15 and TRBJ1-1; TRBD1 matches 10 bases. The CDR3 protein is CATSSRTGQGILGEAFF. The CDR3 nucleotides are TGTGCCACCAGCAGCAGGACGGGACAGGGGATTTTGGGGGAAGCTTTCTTT.